This TCR beta chain was identified during a study of identical twins (dated by TCRdb to the mid-2010s). Study-level background: To test whether fetal clonotypes persist, this study deep-sequenced TCR alpha and beta repertoires from monozygotic twins, from unrelated adults of various ages, and from cord blood. To rule out contamination, the twin experiments were replicated at different times with different library preparation protocols.

All donors were healthy Caucasians. The twin cohort consisted of three pairs of female monozygotic twins, all aged 18 to 29 years. The RNA used for TCR libraries was isolated from peripheral blood mononuclear cells. Receptors were amplified or captured by 5' RACE. The data were produced on an Illumina HiSeq 2000. A universal primer binding site was added through template switching, and the final cDNA carried a unique molecular identifier so that TCR cDNA molecules could be counted accurately. First-strand cDNA for TCR alpha and beta chains was synthesized from specific primers in the conserved constant-segment region. To control for contamination, each cDNA library was double barcoded with a SMART-Mk sample barcode plus Illumina barcodes. Two successive PCR steps introduced TruSeq adapter sequences along with Illumina sample barcodes. The TCR alpha and beta cDNA libraries were sequenced on the Illumina HiSeq platform using custom primers. The authors' analysis ran thus. Raw reads were processed with MiGEC to extract unique molecular identifiers, and MiXCR was used to determine CDR3 positions. Recombination models were inferred per individual with the repgenHMM and IGoR tools using an EM algorithm. The analysis of shared clonotypes was done with the tcR package in R, with sharing normalized by the product of cloneset sizes. To study raw recombination without the effects of thymic and clonal selection, out-of-frame nonproductive sequences were analyzed. The public sequencing data were trimmed at Q25 with fastp and processed into clonotypes with MiXCR by TCRdb, which kept only in-frame beta chains. CDR3 protein duplicates are merged, each entry listing the most common genes and DNA. TCRdb's processing, not the authors' own work, is the source of the V and J calls. This sample gives 570,000 or so distinct CDR3 sequences in total; nearly 10% of them show up just once. The ten largest clonotypes hold roughly 3.2% of the sample.

Study-wide findings and limitations: Compared with coincidental sharing between unrelated individuals, an excess of low generation-probability sequences was observed among out-of-frame TCR alpha sequences shared between twins. In monozygotic twins, out-of-frame TCR alpha sharing was systematically underestimated by recombination models, although the models agreed with sharing between unrelated individuals. Because the same donors could not be followed over many years, the conclusions depended on cross-sectional statistical analysis. In beta out-of-frame sequences, excess twin sharing was weaker, because having fewer shared sequences lowered the signal-to-noise ratio. Invariant T cells such as MAIT and iNKT could partly confound zero-insertion analyses, although diverse VJ usage argued against such confounding for most clonotypes. Abundant cord blood beta clonotypes carried fewer insertions; young adult naive repertoires showed a weaker similar trend, while memory repertoires showed none.

Note on this clonotype: Its recognized antigen is unknown. No clone much larger than this one lies a single base away; base qualities are absent.

Another study also made use of these data, one on yellow fever vaccine responses in identical twins. The second study also describes: The T cell response to vaccination in identical twins was reported by the authors to appear partly convergent and partly personalized. Focusing on identical twins, the study followed the T cell clones that responded to the vaccine, and did so with precision.

Material: PBMCs. The TCR originated in a woman aged 18-29 years in good health.

In nucleotides, the sequence is TGTGCCAGCAGTTTATACCCTCAGGAGGGGCAGTTCTTC. Its protein reads: CASSLYPQEGQFF. This sequence uses TRBV28 and TRBJ2-1; the best D guess is TRBD2, with 6 bases matching. V lost 1 base and J lost 12 bases; the stretch between them is 13 bases long. The germline V gene provides CDR1 MDHEN and CDR2 SYDVKM. The CDR3 holds 13 amino acids from the cysteine to the phenylalanine. Only the CDR3 DNA stays, 39 bases, in frame from base 1. The CDR3 plus the reference TRBV28 and TRBJ2-1 genes for the other parts give the full variable domain: DVKVTQSSRYLVKRTGEKVFLECVQDMDHENMFWYRQDPGLGLRLIYFSYDVKMKEKGDIPEGYSVSREKKERFSLILESASTNQTSMYLCASSLYPQEGQFFGPGTRLTVL.